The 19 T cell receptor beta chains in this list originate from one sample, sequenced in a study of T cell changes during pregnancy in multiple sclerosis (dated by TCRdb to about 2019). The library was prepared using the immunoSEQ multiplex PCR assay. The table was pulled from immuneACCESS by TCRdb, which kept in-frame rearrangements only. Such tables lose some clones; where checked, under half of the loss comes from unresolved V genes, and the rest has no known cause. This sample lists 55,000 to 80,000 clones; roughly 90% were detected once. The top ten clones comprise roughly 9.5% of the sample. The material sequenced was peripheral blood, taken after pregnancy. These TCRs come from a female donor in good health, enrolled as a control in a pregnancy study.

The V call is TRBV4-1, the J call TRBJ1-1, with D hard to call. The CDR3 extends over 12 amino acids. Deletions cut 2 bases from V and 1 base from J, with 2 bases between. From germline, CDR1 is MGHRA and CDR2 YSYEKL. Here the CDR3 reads CASSQQNTEAFF. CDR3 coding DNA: TGCGCCAGCAGCCAACAGAACACTGAAGCTTTCTTT.

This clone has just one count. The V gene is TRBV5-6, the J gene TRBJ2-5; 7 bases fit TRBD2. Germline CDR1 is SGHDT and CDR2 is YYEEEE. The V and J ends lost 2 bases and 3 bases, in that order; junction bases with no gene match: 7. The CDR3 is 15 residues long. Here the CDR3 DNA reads TGTGCCAGCAGCTTCCGGGACTATCCTGAAGAGACCCAGTACTTC. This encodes CASSFRDYPEETQYF.

DNA of the CDR3: TGTGCCAGCAGTCCGCAGGGACTGAGTTCCTACGAGCAGTACTTC. Translating it yields CASSPQGLSSYEQYF. The V gene is TRBV27, the J gene TRBJ2-7, with D possibly TRBD2 on 6 matching bases. Per germline, CDR1 MNHEY and CDR2 SMNVEV (reference sequence). CDR3 length equals 15 residues. Deletions cut 5 bases from V and 1 base from J, with 15 bases between.

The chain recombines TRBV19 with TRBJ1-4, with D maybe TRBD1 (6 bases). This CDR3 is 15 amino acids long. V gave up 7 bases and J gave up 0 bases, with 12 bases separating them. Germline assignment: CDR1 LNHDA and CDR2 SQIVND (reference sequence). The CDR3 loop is CASKDRSATNEKLFF. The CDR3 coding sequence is TGTGCCAGTAAGGACAGAAGTGCAACTAATGAAAAACTGTTTTTT. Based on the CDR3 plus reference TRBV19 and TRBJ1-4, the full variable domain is DGGITQSPKYLFRKEGQNVTLSCEQNLNHDAMYWYRQDPGQGLRLIYYSQIVNDFQKGDIAEGYSVSREKKESFPLTVTSAQKNPTAFYLCASKDRSATNEKLFFGSGTQLSVL.

In DNA form, the CDR3 reads TGTGCCAGCAGGGCAGAGGGCTTTACCGGGGAGCTGTTTTTT. Amino acids: CASRAEGFTGELFF. The chain combines TRBV6-6 with TRBJ2-2; maybe TRBD2 (5 bases). CDR3 length equals 14 residues. The germline V and J ends were trimmed by 6 bases and 5 bases, with 13 bases remaining between them. Germline lookup yields CDR1 MNHNY and CDR2 SVGAGI (reference sequence).

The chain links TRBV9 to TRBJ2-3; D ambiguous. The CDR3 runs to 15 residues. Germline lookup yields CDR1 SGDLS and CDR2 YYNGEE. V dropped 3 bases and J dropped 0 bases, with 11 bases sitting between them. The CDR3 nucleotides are TGTGCCAGCAGCGAGACGGGTGCCAGCACAGATACGCAGTATTTT. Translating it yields CASSETGASTDTQYF.

The DNA for the CDR3 is TGTGCCAGCAGTTCTACCGGACTAGCTATTAATGAGCAGTTCTTC. It encodes CASSSTGLAINEQFF. This chain joins TRBV6-5 and TRBJ2-1, with TRBD2 matching over 8 bases. Germline loops: CDR1 MNHEY, CDR2 SVGAGI. The CDR3 spans 15 residues. J lost 7 bases, V lost 4 bases, and 9 bases had no gene match.

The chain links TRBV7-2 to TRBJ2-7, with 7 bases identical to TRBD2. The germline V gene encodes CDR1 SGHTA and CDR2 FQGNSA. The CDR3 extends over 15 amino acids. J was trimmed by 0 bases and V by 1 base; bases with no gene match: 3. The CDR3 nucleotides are TGTGCCAGCAGCTTAGTCCCTAGCGGCTCCTACGAGCAGTACTTC. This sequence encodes CASSLVPSGSYEQYF.

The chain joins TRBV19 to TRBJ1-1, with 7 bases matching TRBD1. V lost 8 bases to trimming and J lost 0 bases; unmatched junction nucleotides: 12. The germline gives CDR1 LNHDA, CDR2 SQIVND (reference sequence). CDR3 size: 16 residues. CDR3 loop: CASSRQGGGVNTEAFF. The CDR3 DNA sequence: TGTGCCAGTTCTCGACAGGGTGGTGGAGTGAACACTGAAGCTTTCTTT.

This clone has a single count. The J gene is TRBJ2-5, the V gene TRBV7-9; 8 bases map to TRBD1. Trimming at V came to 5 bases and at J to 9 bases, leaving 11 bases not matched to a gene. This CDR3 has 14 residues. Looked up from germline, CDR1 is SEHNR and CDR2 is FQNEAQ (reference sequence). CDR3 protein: CASSASGGVKAQYF. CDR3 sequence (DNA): TGTGCCAGCAGCGCATCAGGGGGCGTAAAGGCCCAGTACTTC.

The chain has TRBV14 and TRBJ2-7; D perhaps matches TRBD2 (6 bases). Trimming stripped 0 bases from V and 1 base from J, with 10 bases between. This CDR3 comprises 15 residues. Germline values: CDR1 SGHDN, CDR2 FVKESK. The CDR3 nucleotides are TGTGCCAGCAGCCAAGACGAAGGGACTTCCTACGAGCAGTACTTC. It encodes CASSQDEGTSYEQYF.

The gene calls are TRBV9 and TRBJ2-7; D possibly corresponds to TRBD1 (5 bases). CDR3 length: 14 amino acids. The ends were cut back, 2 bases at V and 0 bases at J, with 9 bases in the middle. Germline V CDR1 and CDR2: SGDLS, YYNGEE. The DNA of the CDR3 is TGTGCCAGCAGCGTCGACAGAATCTCCTACGAGCAGTACTTC. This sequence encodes CASSVDRISYEQYF.

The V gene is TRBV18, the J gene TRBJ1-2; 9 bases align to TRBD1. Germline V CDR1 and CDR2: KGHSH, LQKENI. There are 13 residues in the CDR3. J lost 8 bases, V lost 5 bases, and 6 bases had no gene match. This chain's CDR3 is CASSASGTGGYTF. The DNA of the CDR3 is TGTGCCAGCTCAGCCTCCGGGACAGGGGGCTACACCTTC.

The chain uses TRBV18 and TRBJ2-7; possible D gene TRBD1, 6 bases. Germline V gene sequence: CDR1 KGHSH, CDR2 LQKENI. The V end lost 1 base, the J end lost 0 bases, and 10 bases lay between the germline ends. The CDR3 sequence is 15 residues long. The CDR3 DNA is TGTGCCAGCTCACCACGGCAGGGGCGCTCCTACGAGCAGTACTTC. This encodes CASSPRQGRSYEQYF.

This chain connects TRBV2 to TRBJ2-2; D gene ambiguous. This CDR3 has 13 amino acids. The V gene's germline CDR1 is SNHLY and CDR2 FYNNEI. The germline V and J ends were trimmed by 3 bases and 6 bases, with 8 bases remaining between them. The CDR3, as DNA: TGTGCCAGCAGTGAGGTCTTAGCCGGGGAGCTGTTTTTT. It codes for CASSEVLAGELFF. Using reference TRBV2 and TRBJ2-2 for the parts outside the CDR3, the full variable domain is EPEVTQTPSHQVTQMGQEVILRCVPISNHLYFYWYRQILGQKVEFLVSFYNNEISEKSEIFDDQFSVERPDGSNFTLKIRSTKLEDSAMYFCASSEVLAGELFFGEGSRLTVL.

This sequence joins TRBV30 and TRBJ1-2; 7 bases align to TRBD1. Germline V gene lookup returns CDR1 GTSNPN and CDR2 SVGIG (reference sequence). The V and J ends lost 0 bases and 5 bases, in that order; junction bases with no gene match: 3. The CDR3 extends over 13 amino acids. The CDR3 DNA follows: TGTGCCTGGAGTGTAAACAGGGGATATGGCTACACCTTC. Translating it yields CAWSVNRGYGYTF. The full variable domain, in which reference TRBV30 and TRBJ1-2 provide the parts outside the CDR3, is SQTIHQWPATLVQPVGSPLSLECTVEGTSNPNLYWYRQAAGRGLQLLFYSVGIGQISSEVPQNLSASRPQDRQFILSSKKLLLSDSGFYLCAWSVNRGYGYTFGSGTRLTVV.

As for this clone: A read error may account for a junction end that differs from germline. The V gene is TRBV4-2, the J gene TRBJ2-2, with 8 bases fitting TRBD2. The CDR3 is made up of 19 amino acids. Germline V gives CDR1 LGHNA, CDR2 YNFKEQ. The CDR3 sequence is CASSQDGVRRGANTGELFF. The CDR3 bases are TGTGCCAGCAGCCAAGATGGGGTACGGCGGGGGGCGAATACCGGGGAGCTGTTTTTT.

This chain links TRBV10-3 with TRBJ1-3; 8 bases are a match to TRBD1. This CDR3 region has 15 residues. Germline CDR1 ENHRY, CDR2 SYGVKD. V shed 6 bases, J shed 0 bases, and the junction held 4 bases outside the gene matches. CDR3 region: CAISETGVSGNTIYF. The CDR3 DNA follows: TGTGCCATCAGCGAGACAGGGGTCTCTGGAAACACCATATATTTT.

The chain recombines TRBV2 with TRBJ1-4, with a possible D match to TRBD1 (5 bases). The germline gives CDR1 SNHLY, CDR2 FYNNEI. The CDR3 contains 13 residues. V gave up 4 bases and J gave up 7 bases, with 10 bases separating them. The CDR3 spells CASSGGTAEKLFF. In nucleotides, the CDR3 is TGTGCCAGCAGTGGCGGGACGGCTGAAAAACTGTTTTTT.